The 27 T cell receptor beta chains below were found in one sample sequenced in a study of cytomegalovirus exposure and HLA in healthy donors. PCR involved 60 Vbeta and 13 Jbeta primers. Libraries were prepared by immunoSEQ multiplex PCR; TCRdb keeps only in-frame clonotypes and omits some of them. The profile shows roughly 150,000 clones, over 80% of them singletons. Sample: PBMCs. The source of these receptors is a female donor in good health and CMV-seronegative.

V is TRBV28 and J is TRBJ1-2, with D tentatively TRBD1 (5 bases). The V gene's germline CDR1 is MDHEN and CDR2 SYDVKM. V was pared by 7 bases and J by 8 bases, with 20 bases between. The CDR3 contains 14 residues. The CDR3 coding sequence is TGTGCCAGCACCCGGACACCCCTCGGCTACGGCTACACCTTC. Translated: CASTRTPLGYGYTF.

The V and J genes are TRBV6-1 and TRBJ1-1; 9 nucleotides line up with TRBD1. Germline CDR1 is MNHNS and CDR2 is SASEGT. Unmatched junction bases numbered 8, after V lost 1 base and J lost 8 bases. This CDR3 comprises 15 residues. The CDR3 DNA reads TGTGCCAGCAGTGAAGGGACAGGGGCGTCGTGGGAAGCTTTCTTT. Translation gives CASSEGTGASWEAFF.

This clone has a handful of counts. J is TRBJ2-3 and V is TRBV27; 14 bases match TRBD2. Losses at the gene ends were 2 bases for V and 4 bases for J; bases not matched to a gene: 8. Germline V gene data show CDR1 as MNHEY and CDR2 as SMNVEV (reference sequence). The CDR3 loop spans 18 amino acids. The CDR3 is CASSLRPGLAGVPDTQYF. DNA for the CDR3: TGTGCCAGCAGTTTACGGCCGGGACTAGCGGGAGTCCCAGATACGCAGTATTTT.

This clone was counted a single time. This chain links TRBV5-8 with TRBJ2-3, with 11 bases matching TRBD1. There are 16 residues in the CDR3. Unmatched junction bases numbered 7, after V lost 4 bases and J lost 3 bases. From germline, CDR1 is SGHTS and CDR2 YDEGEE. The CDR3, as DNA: TGTGCCAGCAGCGCGCTAGGGACAGGGGGAACAGATACGCAGTATTTT. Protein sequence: CASSALGTGGTDTQYF.

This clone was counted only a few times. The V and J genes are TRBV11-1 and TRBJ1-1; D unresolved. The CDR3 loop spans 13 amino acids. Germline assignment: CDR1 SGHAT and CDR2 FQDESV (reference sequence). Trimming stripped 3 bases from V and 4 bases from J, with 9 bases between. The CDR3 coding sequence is TGTGCCAGCAGCTTGAAGATCGGCACTGAAGCTTTCTTT. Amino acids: CASSLKIGTEAFF.

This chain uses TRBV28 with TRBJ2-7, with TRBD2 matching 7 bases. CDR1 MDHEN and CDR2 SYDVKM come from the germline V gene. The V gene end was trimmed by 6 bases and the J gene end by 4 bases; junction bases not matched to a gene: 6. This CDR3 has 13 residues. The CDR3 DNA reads TGTGCCAGCAGGACCAGCGGGATTTACGAGCAGTACTTC. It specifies CASRTSGIYEQYF.

This CDR3 reads CASSPLRPGTSGYEQYF. In DNA form, the CDR3 reads TGTGCCAGCTCACCACTCCGTCCCGGGACTAGCGGCTACGAGCAGTACTTC. V is TRBV18 and J is TRBJ2-7; TRBD2 matches 11 bases. CDR1 and CDR2 from the germline V gene are KGHSH and LQKENI. The CDR3 has 17 amino acids. Losses at the gene ends were 1 base for V and 3 bases for J; bases not matched to a gene: 8.

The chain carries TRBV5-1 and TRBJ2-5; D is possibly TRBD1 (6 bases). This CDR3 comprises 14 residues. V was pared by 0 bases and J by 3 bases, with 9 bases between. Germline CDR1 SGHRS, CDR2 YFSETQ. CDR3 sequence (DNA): TGCGCCAGCAGCTTGGCCTACAGGGAAGAGACCCAGTACTTC. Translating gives CASSLAYREETQYF.

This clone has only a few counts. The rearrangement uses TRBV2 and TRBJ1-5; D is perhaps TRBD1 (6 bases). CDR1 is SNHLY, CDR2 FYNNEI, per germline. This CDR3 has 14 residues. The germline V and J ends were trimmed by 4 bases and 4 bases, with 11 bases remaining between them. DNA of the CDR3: TGTGCCAGCAGTGTAACAGGGAAAAATCAGCCCCAGCATTTT. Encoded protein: CASSVTGKNQPQHF. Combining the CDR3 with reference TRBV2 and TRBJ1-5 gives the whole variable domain EPEVTQTPSHQVTQMGQEVILRCVPISNHLYFYWYRQILGQKVEFLVSFYNNEISEKSEIFDDQFSVERPDGSNFTLKIRSTKLEDSAMYFCASSVTGKNQPQHFGDGTRLSIL.

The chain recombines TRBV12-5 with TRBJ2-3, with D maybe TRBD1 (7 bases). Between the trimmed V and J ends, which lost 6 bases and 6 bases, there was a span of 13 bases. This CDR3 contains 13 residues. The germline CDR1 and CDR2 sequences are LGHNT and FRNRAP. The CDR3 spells CASGRQGGDTQYF. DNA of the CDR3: TGTGCTAGTGGGCGTCAGGGGGGCGATACGCAGTATTTT.

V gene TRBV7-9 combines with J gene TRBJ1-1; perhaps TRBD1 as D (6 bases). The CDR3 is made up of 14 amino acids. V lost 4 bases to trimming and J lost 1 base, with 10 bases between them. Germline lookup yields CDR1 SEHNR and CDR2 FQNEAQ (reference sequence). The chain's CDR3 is CASSSQQGNTEAFF. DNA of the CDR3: TGTGCCAGCAGCTCCCAACAGGGGAACACTGAAGCTTTCTTT.

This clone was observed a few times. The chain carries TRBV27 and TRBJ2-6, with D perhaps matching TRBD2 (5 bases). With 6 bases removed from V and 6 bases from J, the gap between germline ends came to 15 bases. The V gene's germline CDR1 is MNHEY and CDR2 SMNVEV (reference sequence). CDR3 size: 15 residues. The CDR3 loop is CASRPSSGKANVLTF. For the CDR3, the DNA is TGTGCCAGCAGGCCCTCCTCGGGGAAGGCCAACGTCCTGACTTTC.

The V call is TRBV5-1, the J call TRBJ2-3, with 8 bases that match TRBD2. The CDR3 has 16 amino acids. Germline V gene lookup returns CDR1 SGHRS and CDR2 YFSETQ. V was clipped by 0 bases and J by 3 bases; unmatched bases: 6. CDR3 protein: CASSLELAGGTDTQYF. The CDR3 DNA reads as TGCGCCAGCAGCTTGGAGCTGGCGGGAGGAACAGATACGCAGTATTTT. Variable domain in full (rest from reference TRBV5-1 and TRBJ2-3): KAGVTQTPRYLIKTRGQQVTLSCSPISGHRSVSWYQQTPGQGLQFLFEYFSETQRNKGNFPGRFSGRQFSNSRSEMNVSTLELGDSALYLCASSLELAGGTDTQYFGPGTRLTVL.

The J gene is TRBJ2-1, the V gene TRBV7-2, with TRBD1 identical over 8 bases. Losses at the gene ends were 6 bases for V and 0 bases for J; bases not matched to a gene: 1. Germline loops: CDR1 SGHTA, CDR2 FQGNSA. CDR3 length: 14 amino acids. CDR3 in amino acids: CASRGQVSYNEQFF. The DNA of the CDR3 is TGTGCCAGCAGGGGACAGGTCTCCTACAATGAGCAGTTCTTC.

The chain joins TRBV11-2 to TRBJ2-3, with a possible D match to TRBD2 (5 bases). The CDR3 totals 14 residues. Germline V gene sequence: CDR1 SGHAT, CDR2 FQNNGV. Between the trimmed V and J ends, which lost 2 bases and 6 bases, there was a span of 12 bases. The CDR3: CASSLTRWRDTQYF. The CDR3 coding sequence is TGTGCCAGCAGCTTAACACGGTGGAGGGATACGCAGTATTTT.

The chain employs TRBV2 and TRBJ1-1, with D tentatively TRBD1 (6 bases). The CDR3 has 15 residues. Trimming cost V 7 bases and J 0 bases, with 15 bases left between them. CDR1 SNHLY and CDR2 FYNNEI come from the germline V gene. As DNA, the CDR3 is TGTGCCAGCACGGATTCTGCAGGGGTGAACACTGAAGCTTTCTTT. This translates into CASTDSAGVNTEAFF.

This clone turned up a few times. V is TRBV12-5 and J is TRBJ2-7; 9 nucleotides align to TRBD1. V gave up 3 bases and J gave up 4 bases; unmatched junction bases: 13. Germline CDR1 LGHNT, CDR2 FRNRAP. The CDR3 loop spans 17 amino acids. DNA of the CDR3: TGTGCTAGTGGTTTTGAGCTACCGGGACAGGGACTTTACGAGCAGTACTTC. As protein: CASGFELPGQGLYEQYF.

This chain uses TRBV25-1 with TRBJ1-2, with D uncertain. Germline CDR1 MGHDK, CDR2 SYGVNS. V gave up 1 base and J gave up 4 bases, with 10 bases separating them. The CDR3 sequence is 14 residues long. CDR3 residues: CASSESEGFYGYTF. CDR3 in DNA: TGTGCCAGCAGTGAATCCGAGGGATTCTATGGCTACACCTTC.

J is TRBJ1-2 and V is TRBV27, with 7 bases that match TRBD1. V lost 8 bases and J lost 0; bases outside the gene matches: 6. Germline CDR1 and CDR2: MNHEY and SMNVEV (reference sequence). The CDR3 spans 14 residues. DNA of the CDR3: TGTGCCAGCTCAGGGGGATTATCTAACTATGGCTACACCTTC. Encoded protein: CASSGGLSNYGYTF.

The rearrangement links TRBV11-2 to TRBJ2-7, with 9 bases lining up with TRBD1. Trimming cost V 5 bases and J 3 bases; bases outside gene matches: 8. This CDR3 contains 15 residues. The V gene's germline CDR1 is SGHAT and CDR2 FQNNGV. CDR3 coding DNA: TGTGCCAGCAGCCCCATGGGGACAGGGAACTACGAGCAGTACTTC. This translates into CASSPMGTGNYEQYF.

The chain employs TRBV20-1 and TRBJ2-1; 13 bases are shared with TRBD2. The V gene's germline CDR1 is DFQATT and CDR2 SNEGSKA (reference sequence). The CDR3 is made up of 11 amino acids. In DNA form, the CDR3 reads TGCAGGGGGACTAGCGGGGATGAGCAGTTCTTC. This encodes CRGTSGDEQFF.

The CDR3 nucleotides read TGCGCCAGCAGCATAGGACAGGGCGAACTCGAGCAGTACTTC. The encoded protein is CASSIGQGELEQYF. The gene calls are TRBV5-1 and TRBJ2-7; 8 positions match TRBD1. V was clipped by 4 bases and J by 6 bases; unmatched bases: 9. Germline loops: CDR1 SGHRS, CDR2 YFSETQ. The CDR3 runs to 14 residues.

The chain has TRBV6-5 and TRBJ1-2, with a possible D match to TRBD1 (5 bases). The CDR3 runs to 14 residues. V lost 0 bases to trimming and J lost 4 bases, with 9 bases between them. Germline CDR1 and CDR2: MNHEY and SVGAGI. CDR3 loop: CASSYSGEGYGYTF. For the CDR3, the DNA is TGTGCCAGCAGTTACTCGGGGGAGGGCTATGGCTACACCTTC.

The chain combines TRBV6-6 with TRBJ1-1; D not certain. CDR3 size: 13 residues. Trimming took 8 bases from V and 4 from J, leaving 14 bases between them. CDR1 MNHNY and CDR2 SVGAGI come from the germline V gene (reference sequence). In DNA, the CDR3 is TGTGCCAGCGGGAGGACCGTACTCACTGAAGCTTTCTTT. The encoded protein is CASGRTVLTEAFF.

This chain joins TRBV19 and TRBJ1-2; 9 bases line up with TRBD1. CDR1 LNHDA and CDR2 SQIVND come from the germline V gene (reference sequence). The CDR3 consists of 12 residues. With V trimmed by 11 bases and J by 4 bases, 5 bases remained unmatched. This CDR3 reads CASGQGSYGYTF. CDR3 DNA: TGTGCCTCGGGACAGGGCTCCTATGGCTACACCTTC.

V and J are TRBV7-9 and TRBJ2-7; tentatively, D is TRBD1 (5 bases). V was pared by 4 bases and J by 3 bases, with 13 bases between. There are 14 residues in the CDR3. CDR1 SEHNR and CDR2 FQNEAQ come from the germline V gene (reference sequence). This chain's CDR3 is CASSSPTDFYEQYF. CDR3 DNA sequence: TGTGCCAGCAGCTCCCCGACAGATTTCTACGAGCAGTACTTC.

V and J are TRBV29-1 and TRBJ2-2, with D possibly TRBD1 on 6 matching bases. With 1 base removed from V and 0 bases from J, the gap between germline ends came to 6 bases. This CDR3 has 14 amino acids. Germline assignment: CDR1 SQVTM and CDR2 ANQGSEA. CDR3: CSVEAGANTGELFF. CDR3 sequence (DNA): TGCAGCGTTGAAGCAGGGGCGAACACCGGGGAGCTGTTTTTT.